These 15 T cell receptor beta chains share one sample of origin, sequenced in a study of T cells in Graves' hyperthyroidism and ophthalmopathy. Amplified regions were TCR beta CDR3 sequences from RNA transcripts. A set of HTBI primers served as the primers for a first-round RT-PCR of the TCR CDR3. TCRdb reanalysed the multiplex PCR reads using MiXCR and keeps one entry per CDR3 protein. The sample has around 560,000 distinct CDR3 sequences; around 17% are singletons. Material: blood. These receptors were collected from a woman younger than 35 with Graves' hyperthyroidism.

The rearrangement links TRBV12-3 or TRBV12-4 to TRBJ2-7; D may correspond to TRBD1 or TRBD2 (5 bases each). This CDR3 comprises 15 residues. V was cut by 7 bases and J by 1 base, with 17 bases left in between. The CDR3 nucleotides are TGTGCCAGCACTCCAGCACCGGGACCGTCCTACGAGCAGTACTTC. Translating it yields CASTPAPGPSYEQYF.

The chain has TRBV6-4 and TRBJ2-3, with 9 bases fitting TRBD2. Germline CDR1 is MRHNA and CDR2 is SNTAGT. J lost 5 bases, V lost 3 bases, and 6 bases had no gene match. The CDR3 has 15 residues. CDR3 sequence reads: CASSDGGGAQDTQYF. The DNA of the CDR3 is TGTGCCAGCAGTGATGGCGGGGGGGCCCAAGATACGCAGTATTTT.

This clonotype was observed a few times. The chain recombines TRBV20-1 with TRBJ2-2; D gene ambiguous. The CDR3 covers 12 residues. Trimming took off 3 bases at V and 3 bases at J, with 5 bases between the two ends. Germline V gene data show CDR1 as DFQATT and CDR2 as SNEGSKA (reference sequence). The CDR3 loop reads CSASPYTGELFF. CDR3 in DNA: TGCAGTGCTAGTCCCTACACCGGGGAGCTGTTTTTT.

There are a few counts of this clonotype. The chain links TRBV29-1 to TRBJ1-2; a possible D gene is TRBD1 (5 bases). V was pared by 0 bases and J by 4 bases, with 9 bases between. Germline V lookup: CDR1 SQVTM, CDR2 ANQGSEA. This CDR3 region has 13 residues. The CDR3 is CSVEDQGSYGYTF. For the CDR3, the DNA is TGCAGCGTTGAAGACCAGGGCTCCTATGGCTACACCTTC. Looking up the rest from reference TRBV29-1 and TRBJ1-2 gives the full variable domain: SAVISQKPSRDICQRGTSLTIQCQVDSQVTMMFWYRQQPGQSLTLIATANQGSEATYESGFVIDKFPISRPNLTFSTLTVSNMSPEDSSIYLCSVEDQGSYGYTFGSGTRLTVV.

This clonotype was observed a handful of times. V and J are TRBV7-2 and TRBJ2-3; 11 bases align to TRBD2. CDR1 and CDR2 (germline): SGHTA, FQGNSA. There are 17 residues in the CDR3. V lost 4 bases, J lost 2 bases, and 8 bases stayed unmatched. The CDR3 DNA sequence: TGTGCCAGCAGCTCTACCCAACTAGCGGGGGACACAGATACGCAGTATTTT. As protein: CASSSTQLAGDTDTQYF.

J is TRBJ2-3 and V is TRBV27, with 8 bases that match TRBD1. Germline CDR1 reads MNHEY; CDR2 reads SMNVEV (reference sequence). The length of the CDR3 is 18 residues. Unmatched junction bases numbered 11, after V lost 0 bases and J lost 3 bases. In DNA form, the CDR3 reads TGTGCCAGCAGTTTATCGTTTTTGTTTCAGGGGGCAACAGATACGCAGTATTTT. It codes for CASSLSFLFQGATDTQYF.

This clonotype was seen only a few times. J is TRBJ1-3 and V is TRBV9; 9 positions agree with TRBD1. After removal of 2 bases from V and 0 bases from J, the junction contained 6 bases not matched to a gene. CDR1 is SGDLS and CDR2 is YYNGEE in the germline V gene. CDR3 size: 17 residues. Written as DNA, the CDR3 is TGTGCCAGCAGCGTGAAGGGACAGGGATACTCTGGAAACACCATATATTTT. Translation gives CASSVKGQGYSGNTIYF.

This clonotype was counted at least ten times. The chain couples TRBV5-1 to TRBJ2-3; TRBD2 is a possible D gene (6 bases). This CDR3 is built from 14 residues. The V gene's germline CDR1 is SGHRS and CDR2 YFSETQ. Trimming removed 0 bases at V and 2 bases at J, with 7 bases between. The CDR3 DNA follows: TGCGCCAGCAGCTTGGGGACTAACACAGATACGCAGTATTTT. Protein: CASSLGTNTDTQYF.

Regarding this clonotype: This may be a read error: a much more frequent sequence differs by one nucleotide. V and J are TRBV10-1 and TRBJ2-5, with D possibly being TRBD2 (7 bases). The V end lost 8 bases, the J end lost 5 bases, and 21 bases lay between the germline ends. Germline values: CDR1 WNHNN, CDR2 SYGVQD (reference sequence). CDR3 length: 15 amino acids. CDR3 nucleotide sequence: TGCGCCAGCGGTGCCGAGACAGGCGGGGGTGAGACCCAGTACTTC. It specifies CASGAETGGGETQYF.

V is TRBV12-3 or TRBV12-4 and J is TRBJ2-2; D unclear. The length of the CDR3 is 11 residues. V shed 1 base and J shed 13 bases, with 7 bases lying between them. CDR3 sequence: CASSLGAGLFF. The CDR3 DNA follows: TGTGCCAGCAGTTTAGGGGCCGGGCTGTTTTTT.

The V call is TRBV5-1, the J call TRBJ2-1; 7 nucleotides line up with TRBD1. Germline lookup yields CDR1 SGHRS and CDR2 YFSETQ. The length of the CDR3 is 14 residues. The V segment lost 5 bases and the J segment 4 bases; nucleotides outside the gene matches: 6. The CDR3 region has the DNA TGCGCCAGCAGTTCAGGACAGGTTTACAATGAGCAGTTCTTC. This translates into CASSSGQVYNEQFF.

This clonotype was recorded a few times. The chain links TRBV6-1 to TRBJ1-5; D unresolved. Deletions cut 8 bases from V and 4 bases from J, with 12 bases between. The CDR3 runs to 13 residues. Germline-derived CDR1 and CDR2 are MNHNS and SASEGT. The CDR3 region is CASEALVNQPQHF. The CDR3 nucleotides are TGTGCCAGCGAAGCACTGGTGAATCAGCCCCAGCATTTT.

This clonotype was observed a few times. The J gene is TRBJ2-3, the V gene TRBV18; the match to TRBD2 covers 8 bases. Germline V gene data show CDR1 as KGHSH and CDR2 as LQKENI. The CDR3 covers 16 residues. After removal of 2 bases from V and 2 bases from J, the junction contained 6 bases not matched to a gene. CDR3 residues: CASSPIRRGDTDTQYF. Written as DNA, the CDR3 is TGTGCCAGCTCACCAATTAGGCGGGGGGACACAGATACGCAGTATTTT.

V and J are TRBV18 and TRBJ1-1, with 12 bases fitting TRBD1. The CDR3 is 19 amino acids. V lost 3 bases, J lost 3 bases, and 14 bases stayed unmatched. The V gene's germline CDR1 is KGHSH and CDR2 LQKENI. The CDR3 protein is CASSPLKGQGAVQDTEAFF. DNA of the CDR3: TGTGCCAGCTCACCCCTAAAGGGACAGGGGGCGGTGCAGGACACTGAAGCTTTCTTT. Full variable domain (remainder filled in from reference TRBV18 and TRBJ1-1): NAGVMQNPRHLVRRRGQEARLRCSPMKGHSHVYWYRQLPEEGLKFMVYLQKENIIDESGMPKERFSAEFPKEGPSILRIQQVVRGDSAAYFCASSPLKGQGAVQDTEAFFGQGTRLTVV.

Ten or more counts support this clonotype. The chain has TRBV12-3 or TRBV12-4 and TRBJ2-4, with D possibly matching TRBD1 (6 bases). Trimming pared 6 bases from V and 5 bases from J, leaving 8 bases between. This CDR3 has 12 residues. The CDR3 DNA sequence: TGTGCCAGCAGCCGACAGGAAAACATTCAGTACTTC. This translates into CASSRQENIQYF.